This entry concerns a single T cell receptor beta chain. These data originate in a study of blood T cell repertoires in COVID-19. Study information: From the United States, Italy and Spain came samples of acute and convalescent COVID-19.

CDR3 length: 15 residues. With 4 bases clipped from V and 6 bases from J, the junction kept 9 bases outside the gene matches. Germline loops: CDR1 SGHNT, CDR2 YYREEE (reference sequence). Per the study methods: Scientists estimated how many nucleated cells there were by amplifying reference gene primers. Produced via immunoSEQ multiplex PCR; TCRdb's table is partial and in-frame only. For V, J and clone size, that table is used; D and trimming come from the DNA. The sample carries approximately 250,000 clones, 75% to 95% recorded once. The TCR comes from a man aged 35 to 55 who had been exposed to COVID-19. The chain uses TRBV5-4 and TRBJ1-2; 10 bases map to TRBD1. The sequencing sample was made of PBMCs or T cells enriched from blood (not recorded which). CDR3 in DNA: TGTGCCAGCAGCCCTTTTCCGACAGGGGGCAATGGCTACACCTTC. Translation gives CASSPFPTGGNGYTF.